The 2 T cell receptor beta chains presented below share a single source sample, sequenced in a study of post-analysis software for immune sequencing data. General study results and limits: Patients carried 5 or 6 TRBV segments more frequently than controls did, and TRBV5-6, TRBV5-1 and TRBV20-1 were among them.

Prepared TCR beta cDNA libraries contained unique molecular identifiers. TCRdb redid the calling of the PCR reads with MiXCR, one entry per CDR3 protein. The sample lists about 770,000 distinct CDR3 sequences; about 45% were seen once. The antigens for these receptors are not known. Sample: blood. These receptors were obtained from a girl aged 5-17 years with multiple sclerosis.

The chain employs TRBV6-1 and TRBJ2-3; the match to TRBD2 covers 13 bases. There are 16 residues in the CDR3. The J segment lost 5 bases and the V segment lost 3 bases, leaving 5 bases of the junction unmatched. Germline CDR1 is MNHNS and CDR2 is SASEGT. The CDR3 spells CASSDPGLAGRDTQYF. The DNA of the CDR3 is TGTGCCAGCAGTGATCCGGGACTAGCGGGAAGAGATACGCAGTATTTT.

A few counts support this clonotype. CDR3 in amino acids: CAISTGTATSRLAYEQYF. The CDR3 nucleotides read TGTGCCATCAGCACCGGGACAGCCACGTCGCGGCTAGCCTACGAGCAGTACTTC. This chain links TRBV10-3 with TRBJ2-7; 7 positions agree with TRBD1. This CDR3 has 18 residues. CDR1 is ENHRY and CDR2 is SYGVKD in the germline V gene. Unmatched junction bases numbered 19, after V lost 6 bases and J lost 2 bases.